This T cell receptor beta chain is drawn from a study of control samples from healthy donors and cancer patients. The germline V gene encodes CDR1 MNHEY and CDR2 SVGEGT. The V and J ends lost 6 bases and 5 bases respectively, with 20 bases between them. This CDR3 has 16 amino acids. Only in-frame clones appear in the TCRdb table, and some are missing; sequencing was by immunoSEQ multiplex PCR. The table records around 68,000 clones, approximately 88% of them present only once. This clonotype originated in a woman in her forties or fifties with lung cancer. Source material: PBMCs. This chain joins TRBV6-2 or TRBV6-3 and TRBJ1-5; D is undetermined. CDR3 amino acids: CASSREGGLADQPQHF. The DNA for the CDR3 is TGTGCCAGCAGCCGCGAAGGAGGTTTAGCGGATCAGCCCCAGCATTTT.